These 27 T cell receptor beta chains were sequenced from one sample in a study of shared T cell receptors in the human thymus. Libraries were prepared by immunoSEQ multiplex PCR; TCRdb keeps only in-frame clonotypes and omits some of them. The sample records 700,000 to 750,000 clones, 70% to 90% being singletons. The sample was also linked to a second study, of human thymus T cells.

Sequenced: thymocytes. Every receptor here comes from a girl under three years old with a congenital heart defect.

This clone has more than one count but fewer than ten. V is TRBV5-1 and J is TRBJ2-3; 16 bases match TRBD2. Per the germline V gene, CDR1 is SGHRS and CDR2 is YFSETQ. The J segment lost 0 bases and the V segment lost 4 bases, leaving 8 bases of the junction unmatched. The CDR3 has 19 residues. The CDR3 nucleotides read TGCGCCAGCAGCCGATCCGGGACTAGCGGGGGGGTCAGCACAGATACGCAGTATTTT. Residues: CASSRSGTSGGVSTDTQYF. The full variable domain, rest sourced from reference TRBV5-1 and TRBJ2-3, is KAGVTQTPRYLIKTRGQQVTLSCSPISGHRSVSWYQQTPGQGLQFLFEYFSETQRNKGNFPGRFSGRQFSNSRSEMNVSTLELGDSALYLCASSRSGTSGGVSTDTQYFGPGTRLTVL.

This chain links TRBV14 with TRBJ2-1, with a weak D call TRBD2 (6 bases). Germline V CDR1 and CDR2: SGHDN, FVKESK. Trimming took off 4 bases at V and 4 bases at J, with 17 bases between the two ends. CDR3 length: 16 residues. CDR3 in amino acids: CASSLTRGPSYNEQFF. The CDR3 DNA follows: TGTGCCAGCAGCCTAACGCGGGGCCCCTCTTACAATGAGCAGTTCTTC.

J is TRBJ2-2 and V is TRBV7-9; TRBD1 agrees at 9 bases. The V gene end was trimmed by 5 bases and the J gene end by 5 bases; junction bases not matched to a gene: 6. Germline assignment: CDR1 SEHNR and CDR2 FQNEAQ (reference sequence). The CDR3 totals 15 residues. The CDR3 loop is CASSNRDRVTGELFF. CDR3 DNA: TGTGCCAGCAGCAACCGGGACAGGGTGACCGGGGAGCTGTTTTTT.

The V call is TRBV7-3, the J call TRBJ2-3; the D gene is possibly TRBD2 (6 bases). The CDR3 loop spans 18 amino acids. Trimming removed 1 base from V and 0 bases from J, with 17 bases in between. Germline CDR1 and CDR2: SGHTA and FQGTGA. This chain's CDR3 is CASSLSWSPGLSTDTQYF. The CDR3 region has the DNA TGTGCCAGCAGCTTAAGCTGGTCTCCGGGACTCAGCACAGATACGCAGTATTTT.

The rearrangement joins TRBV27 to TRBJ1-5; 7 bases match TRBD1. The CDR3 length is 18 residues. Germline CDR1 and CDR2: MNHEY and SMNVEV (reference sequence). V shed 5 bases, J shed 6 bases, and the junction held 19 bases outside the gene matches. The CDR3, as DNA: TGTGCCAGCAGTCCAACTATTACTGAAGACAGGGCACCTCAGCCCCAGCATTTT. It codes for CASSPTITEDRAPQPQHF.

The chain links TRBV27 to TRBJ2-3; perhaps TRBD1 as D (6 bases). The CDR3 totals 17 residues. Germline V gene lookup returns CDR1 MNHEY and CDR2 SMNVEV (reference sequence). The V end was cut by 3 bases, the J end by 2 bases, with 18 bases between. The CDR3 DNA follows: TGTGCCAGCAGTTTCCACAGACAGGTTACCCTCACAGATACGCAGTATTTT. It translates to CASSFHRQVTLTDTQYF.

V is TRBV7-8 and J is TRBJ2-5; 11 nucleotides line up with TRBD2. The J call may be wrong; the DNA end is better matched by TRBJ2-7. CDR1 and CDR2 (germline): SGHVS, FQNEAQ. The CDR3 loop spans 16 amino acids. As DNA, the CDR3 is TGTGCCAGCAGCTTCAGGACTAGCGGGCGTAATTACGAGCAGTACTTC. It codes for CASSFRTSGRNYEQYF.

J is TRBJ1-2 and V is TRBV5-4; 7 bases align to TRBD1. Germline lookup yields CDR1 SGHNT and CDR2 YYREEE (reference sequence). The trim removed 7 bases at V and 4 bases at J, leaving 16 bases unmatched. CDR3 length: 16 amino acids. In DNA, the CDR3 is TGTGCCAGCCTCGACCCTCTGGTCGAGGGGGCCTATGGCTACACCTTC. Encoded protein: CASLDPLVEGAYGYTF.

This chain uses TRBV5-1 with TRBJ2-7; tentative D call: TRBD1 (6 bases). The CDR3 contains 15 residues. V was clipped by 4 bases and J by 2 bases, with 16 bases between them. From germline, CDR1 is SGHRS and CDR2 YFSETQ. The CDR3 sequence: CASSLEGRTAYEQYF. CDR3 DNA sequence: TGCGCCAGCAGCCTGGAAGGCCGGACAGCCTACGAGCAGTACTTC. Full variable domain (outside the CDR3, taken from reference TRBV5-1 and TRBJ2-7): KAGVTQTPRYLIKTRGQQVTLSCSPISGHRSVSWYQQTPGQGLQFLFEYFSETQRNKGNFPGRFSGRQFSNSRSEMNVSTLELGDSALYLCASSLEGRTAYEQYFGPGTRLTVT.

This clone appeared a single time. The chain is built from TRBV19 and TRBJ2-3; tentatively, D is TRBD2 (6 bases). CDR1 is LNHDA, CDR2 SQIVND, per germline (reference sequence). This CDR3 spans 12 amino acids. V shed 8 bases and J shed 7 bases, with 13 bases lying between them. CDR3 amino acids: CASGLSGYTQYF. For the CDR3, the DNA is TGTGCCAGTGGTCTCAGCGGGTATACGCAGTATTTT.

This clone has only a few counts. The rearrangement links TRBV30 to TRBJ1-1; D gene unclear. Germline assignment: CDR1 GTSNPN and CDR2 SVGIG (reference sequence). The CDR3 totals 14 residues. The V end lost 2 bases, the J end lost 0 bases, and 10 bases lay between the germline ends. The CDR3 reads CAWSPEQMNTEAFF. CDR3 in DNA: TGTGCCTGGAGTCCCGAACAGATGAACACTGAAGCTTTCTTT. Based on the CDR3 plus reference TRBV30 and TRBJ1-1, the full variable domain is SQTIHQWPATLVQPVGSPLSLECTVEGTSNPNLYWYRQAAGRGLQLLFYSVGIGQISSEVPQNLSASRPQDRQFILSSKKLLLSDSGFYLCAWSPEQMNTEAFFGQGTRLTVV.

This clone was seen a handful of times. This chain uses TRBV4-2 with TRBJ1-5; weak D call: TRBD1 (6 bases). Germline CDR1 LGHNA, CDR2 YNFKEQ. V dropped 0 bases and J dropped 9 bases, with 27 bases sitting between them. The CDR3 is 19 amino acids. CDR3 DNA sequence: TGTGCCAGCAGCCAAGATTCTGTGACGTCCGAAGGGGGGGGGAGGCCCCAGCATTTT. This gives the protein CASSQDSVTSEGGGRPQHF.

The V gene is TRBV9, the J gene TRBJ1-2, with D tentatively TRBD1 (6 bases). This CDR3 region has 18 residues. Per the germline V gene, CDR1 is SGDLS and CDR2 is YYNGEE. Trimming removed 0 bases from V and 1 base from J, with 19 bases in between. The chain's CDR3 is CASSVGKLTGSNNYGYTF. CDR3 DNA sequence: TGTGCCAGCAGCGTAGGGAAGCTTACAGGGAGTAATAACTATGGCTACACCTTC.

This clone has only a few counts. The chain carries TRBV12-5 and TRBJ2-1; 12 bases align to TRBD1. Per the germline V gene, CDR1 is LGHNT and CDR2 is FRNRAP. This CDR3 has 16 residues. V was pared by 6 bases and J by 7 bases, with 10 bases of the junction left unmatched. CDR3 DNA sequence: TGTGCTAGTGGGCCCCTCCGGGACAGGGGGCAGAATGAGCAGTTCTTC. It specifies CASGPLRDRGQNEQFF.

The chain links TRBV12-5 to TRBJ1-2, with 10 bases aligning to TRBD1. Germline CDR1 is LGHNT and CDR2 is FRNRAP. V was pared by 2 bases and J by 8 bases, with 14 bases of the junction left unmatched. This CDR3 has 17 amino acids. The CDR3 nucleotides read TGTGCTAGTGGTTTGCCCGGGCGAGACAGGGGGCCGAGGGGCTACACCTTC. Amino acid sequence: CASGLPGRDRGPRGYTF.

The gene calls are TRBV4-2 and TRBJ2-7; D is unclear. Germline-derived CDR1 and CDR2 are LGHNA and YNFKEQ. CDR3 size: 13 residues. V dropped 1 base and J dropped 7 bases, with 11 bases sitting between them. The CDR3 spells CASSQVTSREQYF. CDR3 coding DNA: TGTGCCAGCAGCCAAGTGACCTCTAGGGAGCAGTACTTC.

For this clone: This same CDR3 is encoded by further DNA sequences in the sample. This chain connects TRBV29-1 to TRBJ1-1; no clear D. The CDR3 runs to 10 residues. The germline gives CDR1 SQVTM, CDR2 ANQGSEA. V lost 2 bases and J lost 6, with 4 bases in between. The CDR3 region has the DNA TGCAGCGTTGAATCGGCTGAAGCTTTCTTT. It translates to CSVESAEAFF.

The genes are TRBV7-2 and TRBJ2-3; maybe TRBD2 (7 bases). Per germline, CDR1 SGHTA and CDR2 FQGNSA. The CDR3 length is 16 residues. Deletions cut 4 bases from V and 5 bases from J, with 19 bases between. The CDR3 sequence is CASSSEGGLIGDTQYF. CDR3 bases: TGTGCCAGCAGCTCAGAGGGGGGGCTTATTGGAGATACGCAGTATTTT. The whole variable domain, remainder taken from reference TRBV7-2 and TRBJ2-3, is GAGVSQSPSNKVTEKGKDVELRCDPISGHTALYWYRQSLGQGLEFLIYFQGNSAPDKSGLPSDRFSAERTGGSVSTLTIQRTQQEDSAVYLCASSSEGGLIGDTQYFGPGTRLTVL.

The chain carries TRBV7-2 and TRBJ1-6; 9 bases are a match to TRBD1. Germline V lookup: CDR1 SGHTA, CDR2 FQGNSA. With V trimmed by 1 base and J by 4 bases, 8 bases remained unmatched. The CDR3 contains 18 residues. The chain's CDR3 is CASSLVLGQGNYNSPLHF. The DNA for the CDR3 is TGTGCCAGCAGCTTAGTCCTGGGACAGGGAAATTATAATTCACCCCTCCACTTT.

The chain carries TRBV5-4 and TRBJ2-5, with D tentatively TRBD1 (6 bases). Germline V CDR1 and CDR2: SGHNT, YYREEE (reference sequence). V lost 4 bases and J 4 bases, leaving 14 bases between the germline ends. This CDR3 is built from 14 residues. CDR3 loop: CASSPQGLGETQYF. The CDR3, as DNA: TGTGCCAGCAGCCCACAGGGCCTGGGAGAGACCCAGTACTTC.

V and J are TRBV7-8 and TRBJ1-1; 8 bases are a match to TRBD1. V gave up 1 base and J gave up 3 bases; unmatched junction bases: 7. Germline CDR1 is SGHVS and CDR2 is FQNEAQ. The CDR3 runs 16 residues. The CDR3 DNA is TGTGCCAGCAGCTTAGGACCTTTGGACAGGGACACTGAAGCTTTCTTT. Protein: CASSLGPLDRDTEAFF.

The rearrangement joins TRBV6-5 to TRBJ2-1; a weak D match, TRBD2 (7 bases). The CDR3 is made up of 14 amino acids. V was pared by 2 bases and J by 5 bases, with 10 bases between. Germline assignment: CDR1 MNHEY and CDR2 SVGAGI. The CDR3 protein is CASSYREGDNEQFF. As DNA, the CDR3 is TGTGCCAGCAGTTACAGGGAGGGGGACAATGAGCAGTTCTTC.

The V and J genes are TRBV2 and TRBJ1-4; a possible D gene is TRBD1 (5 bases). Looked up from germline, CDR1 is SNHLY and CDR2 is FYNNEI. V was shortened by 6 bases and J by 3 bases, with 14 bases between the two germline ends. The CDR3 has 15 amino acids. The chain's CDR3 is CASRRPDRSNEKLFF. The CDR3 DNA reads as TGTGCCAGCAGACGGCCTGACAGATCTAATGAAAAACTGTTTTTT. The entire variable domain, with the rest obtained from reference TRBV2 and TRBJ1-4, is as follows: EPEVTQTPSHQVTQMGQEVILRCVPISNHLYFYWYRQILGQKVEFLVSFYNNEISEKSEIFDDQFSVERPDGSNFTLKIRSTKLEDSAMYFCASRRPDRSNEKLFFGSGTQLSVL.

This chain connects TRBV19 to TRBJ2-7; unclear D gene. The CDR3 is 16 residues long. V lost 2 bases and J 3 bases, leaving 17 bases between the germline ends. Germline values: CDR1 LNHDA, CDR2 SQIVND (reference sequence). The CDR3 nucleotides are TGTGCCAGTAGTATAAAACCAAATCCAAACAGCTACGAGCAGTACTTC. Its translation is CASSIKPNPNSYEQYF. The variable domain in full, completed from reference TRBV19 and TRBJ2-7, reads DGGITQSPKYLFRKEGQNVTLSCEQNLNHDAMYWYRQDPGQGLRLIYYSQIVNDFQKGDIAEGYSVSREKKESFPLTVTSAQKNPTAFYLCASSIKPNPNSYEQYFGPGTRLTVT.

The rearrangement links TRBV7-3 to TRBJ2-2, with D maybe TRBD2 (5 bases). Trimming shortened V by 2 bases and J by 2 bases, and 9 bases separated the two germline ends. Germline assignment: CDR1 SGHTA and CDR2 FQGTGA. The CDR3 has 15 residues. The CDR3 DNA reads TGTGCCAGCAGCTTAGGAGGACCAAACACCGGGGAGCTGTTTTTT. Encoded protein: CASSLGGPNTGELFF.

This clone appeared a few times. Here the CDR3 reads CASSSGSGQGTYGYTF. The CDR3 DNA reads as TGTGCCAGCAGCTCGGGTTCGGGACAGGGGACCTATGGCTACACCTTC. J is TRBJ1-2 and V is TRBV7-8, with 10 nucleotides matching TRBD1. Germline V gives CDR1 SGHVS, CDR2 FQNEAQ. Unmatched junction bases numbered 9, after V lost 4 bases and J lost 4 bases. CDR3 length equals 16 residues.

The chain employs TRBV6-1 and TRBJ2-7; the match to TRBD2 covers 10 bases. The CDR3 extends over 16 amino acids. Germline V gene sequence: CDR1 MNHNS, CDR2 SASEGT. J was trimmed by 3 bases and V by 0 bases; bases with no gene match: 5. CDR3 sequence (DNA): TGTGCCAGCAGTGAAGCGCTAGCGGGGGATAACTACGAGCAGTACTTC. This translates into CASSEALAGDNYEQYF.